A selection of T cell receptor beta chains follows, all from one sample in a study of T cell responses to AZD1222 COVID-19 vaccine. The table came from immunoSEQ multiplex PCR; TCRdb's copy has only in-frame clones and leaves some out. Of 55,000 to 75,000 clones in the sample, about 85% are singletons; the top ten hold around 21%. The input for sequencing was peripheral blood, taken on day 0 of AZD1222 vaccination. The receptors originated from an adult in good health. CDR3s include the opening cysteine and the closing phenylalanine or tryptophan. The D gene is left open where the match is weak. Clone size is not always given. Where it is, it says once, few, many or a class for expanded clones.

V gene	D gene	clone size	J gene	CDR3 length	CDR3 DNA	CDR3 protein
TRBV5-1	TRBD1	.	TRBJ1-1	14	TGCGCCAGCAGTCAGGGGGTAAGTGGCGCTGAAGCTTTCTTT	CASSQGVSGAEAFF
TRBV9	.	.	TRBJ2-3	16	TGTGCCAGCAGCGTAGCGGGAGCGGGCGGCACAGATACGCAGTATTTT	CASSVAGAGGTDTQYF
TRBV5-4	TRBD1	.	TRBJ2-1	17	TGTGCCAGCAGCCGTAATTTGGGACAGGGGGTGGCAGATGAGCAGTTCTTC	CASSRNLGQGVADEQFF
TRBV5-6	TRBD1	few	TRBJ2-7	14	TGTGCCAGCAGCTTGGCAGGGGGCAGGTACGAGCAGTACTTC	CASSLAGGRYEQYF
TRBV30	.	.	TRBJ1-3	15	TGTGCCTGGAGTGCCTTTGGGACCGCTGTGAACACCATATATTTT	CAWSAFGTAVNTIYF
TRBV20-1	.	.	TRBJ2-7	15	TGCAGTGCTAGTCCCGGGGGACAGAAGCATTACGAGCAGTACTTC	CSASPGGQKHYEQYF
TRBV19	.	.	TRBJ1-5	15	TGTGCCAGTAGACCCGGGACAAATAGCAATCAGCCCCAGCATTTT	CASRPGTNSNQPQHF
TRBV18	TRBD1	.	TRBJ1-1	15	TGTGCCAGCTCACCGGGACAGGGCGCGAACACTGAAGCTTTCTTT	CASSPGQGANTEAFF
TRBV7-9	.	.	TRBJ1-1	13	TGTGCCAGCAGCTTGGCAGGGGACACTGAAGCTTTCTTT	CASSLAGDTEAFF
TRBV3-1/TRBV3-2	.	once	TRBJ1-1	15	TGTGCCAGCAGCCTTAACGTGGGGCGCAGCACTGAAGCTTTCTTT	CASSLNVGRSTEAFF
TRBV11-3	TRBD1	.	TRBJ2-5	13	TGTGCCAGCAGCCGAGGGGGCGGACAGACCCAGTACTTC	CASSRGGGQTQYF
TRBV9	TRBD1	once	TRBJ2-1	15	TGTGCCAGCAGCGTAGAAGGGACAGGCTACAATGAGCAGTTCTTC	CASSVEGTGYNEQFF
TRBV14	TRBD2	.	TRBJ2-7	15	TGTGCCAGCAGCCAAGATGGGGGTAGCGGGGCCGAGCAGTACTTC	CASSQDGGSGAEQYF
TRBV5-4	.	.	TRBJ1-2	16	TGTGCCAGCAGCCGCCTCGGAGGGAGCCCTAACTATGGCTACACCTTC	CASSRLGGSPNYGYTF
TRBV27	TRBD2	once	TRBJ2-7	14	TGTGCCAGCAGTTTCCAAGCGGGAGTCAACGAGCAGTACTTC	CASSFQAGVNEQYF
TRBV25-1	.	few	TRBJ2-1	17	TGTGCCAGCAGTGAATATGTCTTTAGGGGGGGGGCCAATGAGCAGTTCTTC	CASSEYVFRGGANEQFF
TRBV6-5	.	.	TRBJ1-6	13	TGTGCCAGCCGCCTCCGGTACGGTTCACCCCTCCACTTT	CASRLRYGSPLHF
TRBV15	TRBD2	.	TRBJ2-3	19	TGTGCCACCAGCAGAGATTCACTAGCGGGAGGGTGGGGCACAGATACGCAGTATTTT	CATSRDSLAGGWGTDTQYF
TRBV11-2	.	.	TRBJ2-5	11	TGTGCCAGCAGCCTAGGGGAGACCCAGTACTTC	CASSLGETQYF
TRBV30	TRBD1	.	TRBJ2-7	14	TGTGCCTGGAACTCCGGGACAGGGGGCTACGAGCAGTACTTC	CAWNSGTGGYEQYF